The 6 T cell receptor beta chains below were found in one sample sequenced in a study of early T cells in non-severe SARS-CoV-2 infection. In TCRdb, the 5' RACE reads were re-called with MiXCR into one record per CDR3 protein. The table records about 39,000 distinct CDR3 sequences, less than 6% of them present only once. The material was whole blood, obtained at baseline. The receptors shown here come from an adult who was a healthcare worker with PCR-confirmed SARS-CoV-2 infection or an uninfected control (not recorded which).

This clonotype has a count of ten or more. J is TRBJ1-5 and V is TRBV6-5; D not certain. Germline lookup yields CDR1 MNHEY and CDR2 SVGAGI. The CDR3 runs to 13 residues. Between the trimmed V and J ends, which lost 10 bases and 3 bases, there was a span of 13 bases. The chain's CDR3 is CATRDRANQPQHF. CDR3 nucleotides: TGTGCCACGAGAGACCGCGCCAATCAGCCCCAGCATTTT.

This clonotype was seen ten or more times. This chain uses TRBV12-3 or TRBV12-4 with TRBJ2-7; 9 bases agree with TRBD2. Trimming cost V 5 bases and J 6 bases; bases outside gene matches: 8. The CDR3 runs 14 residues. CDR3 sequence: CASSLATSGLEQYF. In nucleotides, the CDR3 is TGTGCCAGCAGTCTGGCGACTAGCGGTCTCGAGCAGTACTTC.

The sample holds many counts of this clonotype. V and J are TRBV4-1 and TRBJ1-5; D call uncertain. Trimming removed 4 bases at V and 2 bases at J, with 9 bases between. Germline-derived CDR1 and CDR2 are MGHRA and YSYEKL. The CDR3 totals 14 residues. The CDR3 DNA follows: TGCGCCAGCAGCCTAACCCCGGGCAATCAGCCCCAGCATTTT. Translation: CASSLTPGNQPQHF.

This clonotype was counted at least ten times. This rearrangement joins TRBV20-1 to TRBJ2-5; D unresolved. Germline V lookup: CDR1 DFQATT, CDR2 SNEGSKA (reference sequence). V gave up 2 bases and J gave up 5 bases, with 6 bases separating them. CDR3 length: 11 residues. In nucleotides, the CDR3 is TGCAGTGCTAGAACTGGGGAGACCCAGTACTTC. Amino acid sequence: CSARTGETQYF.

The rearrangement uses TRBV5-6 and TRBJ1-1; D is possibly TRBD1 (6 bases). The CDR3 is made up of 15 amino acids. Trimming took off 0 bases at V and 3 bases at J, with 12 bases between the two ends. Germline CDR1 reads SGHDT; CDR2 reads YYEEEE. CDR3 bases: TGTGCCAGCAGCTTGGCCCCAGGGGATTACACTGAAGCTTTCTTT. This gives the protein CASSLAPGDYTEAFF.

This sequence joins TRBV20-1 and TRBJ2-5; D gene unclear. This CDR3 is 11 amino acids long. The germline gives CDR1 DFQATT, CDR2 SNEGSKA (reference sequence). Trimming took 5 bases from V and 9 from J, leaving 13 bases between them. The chain's CDR3 is CSAAGSAAQYF. As DNA, the CDR3 is TGCAGTGCTGCCGGATCGGCGGCCCAGTACTTC.